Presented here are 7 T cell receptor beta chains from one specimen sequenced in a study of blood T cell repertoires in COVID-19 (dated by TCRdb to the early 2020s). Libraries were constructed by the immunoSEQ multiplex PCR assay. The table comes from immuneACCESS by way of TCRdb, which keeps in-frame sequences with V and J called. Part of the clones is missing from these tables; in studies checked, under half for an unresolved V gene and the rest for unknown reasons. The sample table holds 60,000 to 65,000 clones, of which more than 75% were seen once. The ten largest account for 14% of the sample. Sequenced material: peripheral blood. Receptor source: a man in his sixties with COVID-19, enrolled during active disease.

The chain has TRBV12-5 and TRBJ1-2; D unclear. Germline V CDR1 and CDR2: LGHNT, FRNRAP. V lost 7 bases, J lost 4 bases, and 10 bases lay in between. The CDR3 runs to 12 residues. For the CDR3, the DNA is TGTGCTAGTGTCCAGACGGGCTATGGCTACACCTTC. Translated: CASVQTGYGYTF. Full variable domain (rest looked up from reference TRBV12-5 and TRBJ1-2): DARVTQTPRHKVTEMGQEVTMRCQPILGHNTVFWYRQTMMQGLELLAYFRNRAPLDDSGMPKDRFSAEMPDATLATLKIQPSEPRDSAVYFCASVQTGYGYTFGSGTRLTVV.

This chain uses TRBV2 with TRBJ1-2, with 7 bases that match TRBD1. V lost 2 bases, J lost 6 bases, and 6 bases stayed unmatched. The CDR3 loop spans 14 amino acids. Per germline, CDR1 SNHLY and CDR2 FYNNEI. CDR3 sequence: CASSEYRQGDGYTF. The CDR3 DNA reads TGTGCCAGCAGTGAATATCGACAGGGAGATGGCTACACCTTC.

The chain's CDR3 is CASSHSSGGNTGELFF. CDR3 DNA: TGTGCCAGCAGCCACTCTAGCGGGGGGAACACCGGGGAGCTGTTTTTT. The rearrangement uses TRBV4-2 and TRBJ2-2; TRBD2 matches 10 bases. This CDR3 has 16 amino acids. Germline assignment: CDR1 LGHNA and CDR2 YNFKEQ. Trimming at V came to 3 bases and at J to 1 base, leaving 2 bases not matched to a gene.

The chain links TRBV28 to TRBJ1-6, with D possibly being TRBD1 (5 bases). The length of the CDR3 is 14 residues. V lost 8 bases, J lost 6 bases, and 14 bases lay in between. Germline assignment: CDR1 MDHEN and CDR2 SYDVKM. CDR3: CASRTGGGNSPLHF. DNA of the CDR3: TGTGCCAGCCGGACGGGGGGGGGTAATTCACCCCTCCACTTT.

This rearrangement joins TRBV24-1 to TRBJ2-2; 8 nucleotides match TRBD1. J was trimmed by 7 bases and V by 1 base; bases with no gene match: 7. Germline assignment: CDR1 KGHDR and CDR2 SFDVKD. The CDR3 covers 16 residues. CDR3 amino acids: CATSDFSSGGVGELFF. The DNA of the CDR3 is TGTGCCACCAGTGATTTTTCTTCAGGGGGCGTCGGGGAGCTGTTTTTT.

The CDR3 DNA sequence: TGTGCCAGCAACAGGCTCCGGGAAAAACTGTTTTTT. Protein product: CASNRLREKLFF. The chain has TRBV6-1 and TRBJ1-4, with TRBD1 as a possible D gene (5 bases). This CDR3 is 12 amino acids long. V lost 7 bases to trimming and J lost 8 bases, with 11 bases between them. The germline CDR1 and CDR2 sequences are MNHNS and SASEGT.

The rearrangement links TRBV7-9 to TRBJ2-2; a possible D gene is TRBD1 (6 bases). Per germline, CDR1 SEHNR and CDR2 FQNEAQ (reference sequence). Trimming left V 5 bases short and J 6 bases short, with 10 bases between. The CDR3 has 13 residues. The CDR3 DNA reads TGTGCCAGCAGCCCACAGGGCGCCGGGGAGCTGTTTTTT. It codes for CASSPQGAGELFF.